These 10 T cell receptor beta chains were sequenced from one sample in a study of long-term antiretroviral therapy in people with HIV. Running of the v3.0 immunoSEQ assay took place at survey level. Produced via immunoSEQ multiplex PCR; TCRdb's table is partial and in-frame only. The sample records over 30,000 clones, about 86% being singletons. The material sequenced was unsorted PBMCs, taken 1.2 years after starting antiretroviral therapy. All receptors come from a woman in her 50s with HIV.

The chain uses TRBV10-3 and TRBJ2-3, with 7 bases lining up with TRBD2. The CDR3 contains 14 residues. Germline CDR1 is ENHRY and CDR2 is SYGVKD. The junction had 4 bases not matched to a gene; V was cut back by 6 bases and J by 1 base. The CDR3: CAISRLAGTDTQYF. Written as DNA, the CDR3 is TGTGCCATCAGCCGACTAGCAGGCACAGATACGCAGTATTTT.

The chain uses TRBV15 and TRBJ2-5; 7 bases line up with TRBD1. The junction had 9 bases not matched to a gene; V was cut back by 0 bases and J by 5 bases. This CDR3 contains 16 residues. Looked up from germline, CDR1 is LNHNV and CDR2 is YYDKDF (reference sequence). CDR3 in amino acids: CATSREGGQRGETQYF. The CDR3 DNA sequence: TGTGCCACCAGCAGAGAAGGGGGACAGCGTGGGGAGACCCAGTACTTC.

The chain is built from TRBV30 and TRBJ2-4, with 10 bases aligning to TRBD2. Trimming at V came to 5 bases and at J to 8 bases, leaving 9 bases not matched to a gene. Germline V gene sequence: CDR1 GTSNPN, CDR2 SVGIG (reference sequence). The CDR3 extends over 14 amino acids. CDR3 nucleotide sequence: TGTGCCTGGGACGGGGGGCTAGCGGGGGACATTCAGTACTTC. It encodes CAWDGGLAGDIQYF.

This chain connects TRBV11-2 to TRBJ1-1, with D perhaps TRBD1 (6 bases). The V end lost 0 bases, the J end lost 10 bases, and 15 bases lay between the germline ends. Germline CDR1 is SGHAT and CDR2 is FQNNGV. The CDR3 contains 14 residues. CDR3 in amino acids: CASSLDPGARRAFF. CDR3 nucleotides: TGTGCCAGCAGCTTAGATCCGGGGGCGAGGAGAGCTTTCTTT.

The V and J genes are TRBV9 and TRBJ2-1; 8 bases agree with TRBD2. J was trimmed by 4 bases and V by 0 bases; bases with no gene match: 9. From germline, CDR1 is SGDLS and CDR2 YYNGEE. The CDR3 sequence is 17 residues long. The CDR3 DNA sequence: TGTGCCAGCAGCGTAGCTGAACTAGCGGCTTTTTACAATGAGCAGTTCTTC. This codes for CASSVAELAAFYNEQFF. Drawing the rest from reference TRBV9 and TRBJ2-1, the complete variable domain is DSGVTQTPKHLITATGQRVTLRCSPRSGDLSVYWYQQSLDQGLQFLIQYYNGEERAKGNILERFSAQQFPDLHSELNLSSLELGDSALYFCASSVAELAAFYNEQFFGPGTRLTVL.

The chain couples TRBV5-1 to TRBJ2-2, with TRBD2 matching over 8 bases. In germline, CDR1 is SGHRS, CDR2 YFSETQ. The ends lost 3 bases at V and 2 bases at J; junction bases unmatched: 9. This CDR3 contains 17 residues. CDR3 bases: TGCGCCAGCAGCTCTGGCGGTAGCGGGGCCAACACCGGGGAGCTGTTTTTT. It specifies CASSSGGSGANTGELFF.

This clone has just a few counts. The DNA of the CDR3 is TGTGCCAGCAGCACCACCTCGGCATCCGAGCAGTACTTC. This encodes CASSTTSASEQYF. This chain joins TRBV9 and TRBJ2-7; unclear D gene. V shed 4 bases and J shed 6 bases, with 14 bases lying between them. The CDR3 extends over 13 amino acids. The germline V gene encodes CDR1 SGDLS and CDR2 YYNGEE.

This chain joins TRBV10-3 and TRBJ1-4; D not resolved. Per the germline V gene, CDR1 is ENHRY and CDR2 is SYGVKD. The CDR3 consists of 15 residues. Trimming removed 0 bases at V and 5 bases at J, with 10 bases between. The CDR3 sequence: CAISESAGLNEKLFF. As DNA, the CDR3 is TGTGCCATCAGTGAGTCGGCAGGACTGAATGAAAAACTGTTTTTT.

The V call is TRBV19, the J call TRBJ1-2, with 10 bases aligning to TRBD1. V dropped 5 bases and J dropped 8; count of bases not matched to a gene: 2. Germline V gene data show CDR1 as LNHDA and CDR2 as SQIVND (reference sequence). This CDR3 is built from 12 residues. The CDR3 reads CASSRTGGGYTF. CDR3 sequence (DNA): TGTGCCAGTAGTCGGACAGGGGGAGGCTACACCTTC.

The rearrangement links TRBV10-3 to TRBJ2-2; D is uncertain. The V and J ends lost 6 bases and 7 bases respectively, with 12 bases between them. Germline V gene sequence: CDR1 ENHRY, CDR2 SYGVKD. CDR3 length: 13 amino acids. The CDR3 protein is CAIRTWEGGELFF. The CDR3 nucleotides are TGTGCCATCAGGACATGGGAAGGCGGGGAGCTGTTTTTT.